The text below deals with one T cell receptor (beta chain). Its antigen is not identified. This record belongs to a study of T cell responses to AZD1222 COVID-19 vaccine. The overall study: Combined were second doses at about 4 or about 12 weeks.

TCRdb keeps only in-frame clones here, not all; method: immunoSEQ multiplex PCR. The table records approximately 80,000 clones, about 90% of them present only once. This CDR3 spans 13 amino acids. J was trimmed by 4 bases and V by 5 bases; bases with no gene match: 2. The germline CDR1 and CDR2 sequences are MNHEY and SMNVEV (reference sequence). Study results and limitations: White British people made up most donors, females outnumbered males, and clonal diversity was possibly underestimated. An increase in Spike-specific TCR breadth and depth was observed after two AZD1222 doses. All repertoire sampling was performed exclusively after the peak T cell response.

The sequence derives from an adult in good health. The input for sequencing was peripheral blood, taken on day 0 of AZD1222 vaccination. This chain connects TRBV27 to TRBJ2-1; TRBD2 matches at 7 bases. CDR3 amino acids: CASSKREYNEQFF. The CDR3, as DNA: TGTGCCAGCAGTAAGCGGGAATACAATGAGCAGTTCTTC.